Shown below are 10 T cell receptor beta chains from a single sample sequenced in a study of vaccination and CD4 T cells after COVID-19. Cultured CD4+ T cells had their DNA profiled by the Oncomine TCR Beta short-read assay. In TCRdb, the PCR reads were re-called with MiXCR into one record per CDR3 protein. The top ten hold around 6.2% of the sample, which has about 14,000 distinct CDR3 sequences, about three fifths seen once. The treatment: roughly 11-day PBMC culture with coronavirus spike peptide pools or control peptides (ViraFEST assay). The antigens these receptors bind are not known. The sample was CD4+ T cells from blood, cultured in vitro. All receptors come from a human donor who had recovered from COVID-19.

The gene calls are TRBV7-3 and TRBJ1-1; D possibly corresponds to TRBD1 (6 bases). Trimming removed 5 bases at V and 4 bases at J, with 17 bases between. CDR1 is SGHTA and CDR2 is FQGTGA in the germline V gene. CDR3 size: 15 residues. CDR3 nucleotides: TGTGCCAGCAGCCCAAGGGGGGGTTGGACCACTGAAGCTTTCTTT. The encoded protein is CASSPRGGWTTEAFF.

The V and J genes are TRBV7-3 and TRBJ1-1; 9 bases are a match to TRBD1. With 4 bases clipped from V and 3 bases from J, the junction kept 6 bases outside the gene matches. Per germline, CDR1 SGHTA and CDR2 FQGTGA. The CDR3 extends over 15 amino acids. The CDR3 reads CASSSSGTGYTEAFF. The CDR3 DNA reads TGTGCCAGCAGCTCTTCCGGGACAGGGTACACTGAAGCTTTCTTT.

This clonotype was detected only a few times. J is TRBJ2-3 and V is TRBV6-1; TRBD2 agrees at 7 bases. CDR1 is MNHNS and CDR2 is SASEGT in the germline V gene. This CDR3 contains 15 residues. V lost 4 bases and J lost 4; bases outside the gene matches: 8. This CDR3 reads CASSGRAGVSDTQYF. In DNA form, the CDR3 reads TGTGCCAGCAGTGGACGTGCGGGAGTGTCAGATACGCAGTATTTT.

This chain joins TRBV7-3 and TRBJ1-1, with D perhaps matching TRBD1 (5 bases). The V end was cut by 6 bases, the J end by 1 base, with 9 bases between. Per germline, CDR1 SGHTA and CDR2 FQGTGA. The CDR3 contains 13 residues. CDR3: CASRLGANTEAFF. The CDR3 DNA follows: TGTGCCAGCAGGCTCGGGGCGAACACTGAAGCTTTCTTT.

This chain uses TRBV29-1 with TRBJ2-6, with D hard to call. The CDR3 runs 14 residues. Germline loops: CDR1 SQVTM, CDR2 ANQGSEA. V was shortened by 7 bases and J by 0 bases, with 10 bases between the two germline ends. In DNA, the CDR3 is TGCAGCGCCTCCCACCGCTCTGGGGCCAACGTCCTGACTTTC. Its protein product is CSASHRSGANVLTF.

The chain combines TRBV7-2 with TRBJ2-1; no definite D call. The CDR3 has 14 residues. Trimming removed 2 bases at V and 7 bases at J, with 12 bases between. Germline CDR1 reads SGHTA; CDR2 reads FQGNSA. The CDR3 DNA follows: TGTGCCAGCAGCTTAAGAGGCTATATAAATGAGCAGTTCTTC. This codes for CASSLRGYINEQFF.

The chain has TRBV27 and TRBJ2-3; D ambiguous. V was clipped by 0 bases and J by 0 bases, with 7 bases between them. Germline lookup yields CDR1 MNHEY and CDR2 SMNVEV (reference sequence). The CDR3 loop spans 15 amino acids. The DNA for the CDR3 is TGTGCCAGCAGTTTATCTGGGGTTAGCACAGATACGCAGTATTTT. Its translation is CASSLSGVSTDTQYF.

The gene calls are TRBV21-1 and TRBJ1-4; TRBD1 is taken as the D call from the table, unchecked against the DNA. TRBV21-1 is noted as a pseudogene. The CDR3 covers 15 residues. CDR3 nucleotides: TGTGCCAGCCCTCCGGGGGGTGGCACTAATGAAAAACTGTTTTTT. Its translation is CASPPGGGTNEKLFF.

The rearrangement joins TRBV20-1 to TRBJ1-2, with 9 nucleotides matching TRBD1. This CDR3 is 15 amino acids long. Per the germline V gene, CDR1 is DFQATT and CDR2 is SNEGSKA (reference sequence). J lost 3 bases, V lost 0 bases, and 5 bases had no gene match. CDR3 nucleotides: TGCAGTGCTAGAGATGTGGACAGGGGATACTATGGCTACACCTTC. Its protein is CSARDVDRGYYGYTF.

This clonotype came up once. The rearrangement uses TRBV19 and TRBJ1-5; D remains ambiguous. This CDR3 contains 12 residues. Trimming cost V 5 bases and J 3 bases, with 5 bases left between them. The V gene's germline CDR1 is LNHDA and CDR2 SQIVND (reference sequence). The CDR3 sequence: CASSPNNQPQHF. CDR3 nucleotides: TGTGCCAGTAGTCCCAACAATCAGCCCCAGCATTTT. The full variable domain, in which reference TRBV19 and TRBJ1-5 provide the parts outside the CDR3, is DGGITQSPKYLFRKEGQNVTLSCEQNLNHDAMYWYRQDPGQGLRLIYYSQIVNDFQKGDIAEGYSVSREKKESFPLTVTSAQKNPTAFYLCASSPNNQPQHFGDGTRLSIL.